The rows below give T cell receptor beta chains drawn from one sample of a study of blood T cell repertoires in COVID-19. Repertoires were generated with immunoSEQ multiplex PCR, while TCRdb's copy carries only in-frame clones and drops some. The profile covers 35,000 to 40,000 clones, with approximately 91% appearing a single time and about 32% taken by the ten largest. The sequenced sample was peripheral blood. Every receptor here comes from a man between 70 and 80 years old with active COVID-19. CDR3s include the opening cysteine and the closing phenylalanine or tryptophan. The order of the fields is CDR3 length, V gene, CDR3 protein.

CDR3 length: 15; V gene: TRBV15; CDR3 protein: CATSRDVGADLEQFF
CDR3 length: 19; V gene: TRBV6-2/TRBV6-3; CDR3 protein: CASSPPGRQGARNTGELFF
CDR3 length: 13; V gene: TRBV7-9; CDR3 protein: CASRSGTVTEAFF
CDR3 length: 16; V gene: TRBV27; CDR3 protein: CASSSPLTSGRNEQFF
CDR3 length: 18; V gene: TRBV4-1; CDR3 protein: CASSHLTNPGADNSPLHF
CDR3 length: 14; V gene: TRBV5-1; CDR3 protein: CASSLGQGSYGYTF
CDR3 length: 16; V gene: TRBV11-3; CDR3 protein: CASSPGTSGSGIEQFF
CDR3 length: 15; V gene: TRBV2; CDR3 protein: CASRPGASTNEKLFF
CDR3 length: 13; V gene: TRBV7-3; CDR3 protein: CASSLYRDNEQFF
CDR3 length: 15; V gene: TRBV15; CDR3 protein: CATSRDLSVYDEQFF
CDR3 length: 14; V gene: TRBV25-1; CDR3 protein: CASSGTSGTYEQYF
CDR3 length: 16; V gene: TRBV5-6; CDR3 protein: CASSLLTGAYDYGYTF
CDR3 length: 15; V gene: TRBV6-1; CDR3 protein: CASSEGQGASYEQYF
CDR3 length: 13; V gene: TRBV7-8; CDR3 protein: CASSLDSQETQYF
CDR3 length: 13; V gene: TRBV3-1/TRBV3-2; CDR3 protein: CASSHRQGHGYTF
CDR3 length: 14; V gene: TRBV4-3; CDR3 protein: CASSLWTGAYEQYF
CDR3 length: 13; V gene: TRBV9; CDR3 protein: CASSVSVEQPQHF
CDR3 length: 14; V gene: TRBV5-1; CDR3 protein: CASRGAWGAYEQYF
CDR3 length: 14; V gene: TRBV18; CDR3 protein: CASSPQDRGPKAFF
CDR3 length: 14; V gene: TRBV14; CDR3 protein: CASSRTGYNSPLHF
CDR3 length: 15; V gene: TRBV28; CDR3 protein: CASSLRDRGLETQYF
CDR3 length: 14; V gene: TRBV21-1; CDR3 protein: CASSKGRGAEKLFF
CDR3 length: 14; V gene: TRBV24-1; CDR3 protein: CATSDALRGYEQYF
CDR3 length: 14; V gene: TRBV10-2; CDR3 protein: CASSDVGVPDTQYF
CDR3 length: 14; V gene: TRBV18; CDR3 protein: CASSRDRVYNEQFF
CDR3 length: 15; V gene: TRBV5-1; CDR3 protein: CASSSEKTGGYGYTF
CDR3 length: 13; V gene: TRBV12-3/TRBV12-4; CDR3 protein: CASSLDRGSEQFF
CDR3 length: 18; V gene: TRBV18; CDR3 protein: CASSPPGGLAGAGNEQYF